These T cell receptor beta chains were read from a single sample in a study of T cell responses to AZD1222 COVID-19 vaccine. Libraries were prepared by immunoSEQ multiplex PCR; TCRdb keeps only in-frame clonotypes and omits some of them. The sample records about 120,000 clones, approximately 90% being singletons. The material was peripheral blood, obtained on day 0 of AZD1222 vaccination. The source is an adult in good health. Each CDR3 is given with its conserved first and last residue. D genes are given only for firm matches. Clone size is stated in some rows and not others, as once, few, many or a class when expanded.

size | D | J | V | CDR3 | DNA
few | . | TRBJ1-2 | TRBV9 | CASRPAKGGYTF | TGTGCCAGCAGACCCGCCAAGGGTGGCTACACCTTC
. | . | TRBJ1-1 | TRBV6-5 | CASRYLLNTEAFF | TGTGCCAGCAGGTACCTTCTAAACACTGAAGCTTTCTTT
. | TRBD2 | TRBJ2-5 | TRBV24-1 | CATSEDLTSGGVETQYF | TGTGCCACCAGTGAAGATCTGACTAGCGGGGGTGTGGAGACCCAGTACTTC
. | TRBD1 | TRBJ1-1 | TRBV18 | CASSHNAGTVNTEAFF | TGTGCCAGCTCACACAACGCCGGGACAGTGAACACTGAAGCTTTCTTT
. | TRBD1 | TRBJ1-2 | TRBV4-1 | CASSQERWTGSESGYTF | TGCGCCAGCAGCCAAGAACGATGGACAGGGTCCGAGAGCGGCTACACCTTC
. | . | TRBJ2-1 | TRBV7-8 | CASSLAQGIYNEQFF | TGTGCCAGCAGCTTAGCGCAGGGGATTTACAATGAGCAGTTCTTC
. | . | TRBJ2-7 | TRBV11-2 | CASSSLRGVHIEQYF | TGTGCCAGCAGCTCCCTAAGGGGGGTTCACATCGAGCAGTACTTC
. | . | TRBJ2-2 | TRBV7-3 | CASSGPTGLSGELFF | TGTGCCAGCAGCGGACCGACCGGTCTTTCAGGGGAGCTGTTTTTT
. | . | TRBJ2-7 | TRBV4-1 | CASSQDRGQGSYEQYF | TGCGCCAGCAGCCAAGATCGGGGACAAGGCTCCTACGAGCAGTACTTC
. | . | TRBJ2-1 | TRBV12-5 | CASGLVNLGDSYNEQFF | TGTGCTAGTGGTTTGGTTAATTTGGGGGATTCCTACAATGAGCAGTTCTTC
. | TRBD1 | TRBJ2-3 | TRBV6-2/TRBV6-3 | CASSIRDRISPDTQYF | TGTGCCAGCAGTATCCGGGACAGGATTAGTCCAGATACGCAGTATTTT
. | TRBD1 | TRBJ2-5 | TRBV19 | CASSISRTGTGGETQYF | TGTGCCAGTAGTATCTCTCGTACCGGGACAGGGGGGGAGACCCAGTACTTC
. | . | TRBJ2-3 | TRBV24-1 | CATSDLKDSLHTDTQYF | TGTGCCACCAGTGATTTGAAGGACAGTTTACACACAGATACGCAGTATTTT
. | . | TRBJ2-7 | TRBV7-9 | CASSLVGVDEQYF | TGTGCCAGCAGCCTGGTGGGGGTGGACGAGCAGTACTTC
. | . | TRBJ1-5 | TRBV6-1 | CASSESEQPQHF | TGTGCCAGCAGTGAATCGGAGCAGCCCCAGCATTTT
. | TRBD2 | TRBJ2-7 | TRBV4-3 | CASSQAWGGGYEQYF | TGCGCCAGCAGCCAAGCATGGGGGGGAGGCTACGAGCAGTACTTC
. | . | TRBJ1-6 | TRBV7-6 | CASSTPLGGKDSPLHF | TGTGCCAGCAGCACCCCGTTGGGGGGTAAAGATTCACCCCTCCACTTT
. | TRBD1 | TRBJ1-2 | TRBV18 | CASSQWDSTSYTF | TGTGCCAGCTCACAATGGGACAGTACAAGCTACACCTTC
. | . | TRBJ2-7 | TRBV9 | CASSADWGLGEQYF | TGTGCCAGCAGCGCGGACTGGGGGCTTGGCGAGCAGTACTTC
. | . | TRBJ1-4 | TRBV5-6 | CASSPGWGGATNEKLFF | TGTGCCAGCAGCCCCGGGTGGGGGGGCGCAACTAATGAAAAACTGTTTTTT
. | . | TRBJ1-6 | TRBV19 | CASSISSYNSPLHF | TGTGCCAGTAGTATTTCGTCTTATAATTCACCCCTCCACTTT
. | . | TRBJ2-1 | TRBV7-9 | CASSSREQSLYNEQFF | TGTGCCAGCAGCTCCAGGGAGCAGTCCCTCTACAATGAGCAGTTCTTC
. | TRBD1 | TRBJ2-7 | TRBV6-6 | CASSWGQGAYEQYF | TGTGCCAGCAGTTGGGGACAGGGGGCCTACGAGCAGTACTTC
. | . | TRBJ1-4 | TRBV4-3 | CASSQERGTEKLFF | TGCGCCAGCAGCCAAGAAAGGGGAACTGAAAAACTGTTTTTT
. | TRBD1 | TRBJ2-7 | TRBV6-5 | CASSPGQGSYEQYF | TGTGCCAGCAGTCCCGGACAGGGTTCCTACGAGCAGTACTTC
once | . | TRBJ1-1 | TRBV6-2/TRBV6-3 | CASSYSQAHLNTEAFF | TGTGCCAGCAGTTACAGCCAGGCTCATCTGAACACTGAAGCTTTCTTT
. | . | TRBJ1-1 | TRBV19 | CASSLIQGLNTEAFF | TGTGCCAGTAGTTTGATTCAAGGACTGAACACTGAAGCTTTCTTT
. | . | TRBJ1-3 | TRBV30 | CACHRASGNTIYF | TGTGCCTGCCACAGGGCCTCTGGAAACACCATATATTTT
. | TRBD1 | TRBJ2-7 | TRBV27 | CASSRGTGVSYEQYF | TGTGCCAGCAGCCGCGGGACAGGGGTCTCCTACGAGCAGTACTTC
. | . | TRBJ2-7 | TRBV5-6 | CASSLDAGRSYEQYF | TGTGCCAGCAGCTTGGATGCAGGCCGCTCCTACGAGCAGTACTTC
. | . | TRBJ2-6 | TRBV6-2/TRBV6-3 | CASSFPGGSGANVLTF | TGTGCCAGCAGTTTTCCAGGGGGGTCTGGGGCCAACGTCCTGACTTTC
. | TRBD2 | TRBJ2-1 | TRBV5-4 | CASSAGGSNEQFF | TGTGCCAGCAGCGCGGGGGGTAGTAATGAGCAGTTCTTC
. | TRBD1 | TRBJ1-1 | TRBV5-1 | CASSPQTGADTEAFF | TGCGCCAGCAGCCCTCAGACAGGGGCGGACACTGAAGCTTTCTTT
. | . | TRBJ1-5 | TRBV19 | CASSIGSADVKSLQHF | TGTGCCAGTAGTATAGGCTCGGCAGACGTGAAAAGTCTCCAGCATTTT
. | . | TRBJ2-2 | TRBV7-6 | CASRYGTPTGELFF | TGTGCCAGCAGATATGGGACACCCACCGGGGAGCTGTTTTTT
. | . | TRBJ2-3 | TRBV7-9 | CAPGEDTQYF | TGTGCCCCCGGGGAGGATACGCAGTATTTT
. | . | TRBJ1-2 | TRBV3-1/TRBV3-2 | CASSQALGGNEGYTF | TGTGCCAGCAGCCAAGCCTTGGGGGGGAACGAAGGCTACACCTTC
. | . | TRBJ2-4 | TRBV24-1 | CATRHNPKNIQYF | TGTGCCACCAGGCACAACCCCAAAAACATTCAGTACTTC
. | . | TRBJ1-4 | TRBV7-8 | CASRYRATNEKLFF | TGTGCCAGCAGATACAGGGCAACTAATGAAAAACTGTTTTTT
. | . | TRBJ1-6 | TRBV9 | CASSGTVDGNSPLHF | TGTGCCAGCAGCGGGACAGTTGACGGCAATTCACCCCTCCACTTT
. | TRBD1 | TRBJ1-4 | TRBV29-1 | CSAWAGQGEKLFF | TGCAGCGCATGGGCGGGACAGGGAGAAAAACTGTTTTTT
. | . | TRBJ2-7 | TRBV11-3 | CASSLEASDEQYF | TGTGCCAGCAGCTTAGAAGCGAGCGACGAGCAGTACTTC
. | TRBD1 | TRBJ1-1 | TRBV5-6 | CASSLIGQGASEAFF | TGTGCCAGCAGCCTCATAGGGCAGGGGGCATCGGAAGCTTTCTTT
once | . | TRBJ1-4 | TRBV4-1 | CASSQDRLINEKLFF | TGCGCCAGCAGCCAAGATCGTCTTATTAATGAAAAACTGTTTTTT
. | . | TRBJ1-3 | TRBV4-3 | CASSQESARTHSGNTIYF | TGCGCCAGCAGCCAAGAGTCGGCGCGGACTCACTCTGGAAACACCATATATTTT
. | TRBD1 | TRBJ2-2 | TRBV25-1 | CASSGNRGGWDTGELFF | TGTGCCAGCAGTGGGAACAGGGGTGGATGGGACACCGGGGAGCTGTTTTTT
. | . | TRBJ1-2 | TRBV5-8 | CASSFGQAGAGYTF | TGTGCCAGCAGCTTCGGTCAGGCAGGGGCTGGCTACACCTTC
. | . | TRBJ1-1 | TRBV19 | CASSIPQVNTEAFF | TGTGCCAGTAGTATCCCTCAGGTTAACACTGAAGCTTTCTTT
. | . | TRBJ1-5 | TRBV14 | CASSQALVGPQHF | TGTGCCAGCAGCCAGGCGCTGGTGGGGCCCCAGCATTTT
few | . | TRBJ1-3 | TRBV7-9 | CASSLEGRRDGNTIYF | TGTGCCAGCAGCTTAGAGGGCCGCAGGGATGGAAACACCATATATTTT
. | TRBD2 | TRBJ2-5 | TRBV5-1 | CASSRGGVQETQYF | TGCGCCAGCAGCCGGGGGGGCGTCCAAGAGACCCAGTACTTC
. | TRBD1 | TRBJ1-1 | TRBV2 | CAYVSWVGQGITEAFF | TGTGCCTACGTATCATGGGTTGGACAGGGCATCACTGAAGCTTTCTTT
. | . | TRBJ1-3 | TRBV7-2 | CASSLRSHSGNTIYF | TGTGCCAGCAGCTTAAGGAGTCACTCTGGAAACACCATATATTTT